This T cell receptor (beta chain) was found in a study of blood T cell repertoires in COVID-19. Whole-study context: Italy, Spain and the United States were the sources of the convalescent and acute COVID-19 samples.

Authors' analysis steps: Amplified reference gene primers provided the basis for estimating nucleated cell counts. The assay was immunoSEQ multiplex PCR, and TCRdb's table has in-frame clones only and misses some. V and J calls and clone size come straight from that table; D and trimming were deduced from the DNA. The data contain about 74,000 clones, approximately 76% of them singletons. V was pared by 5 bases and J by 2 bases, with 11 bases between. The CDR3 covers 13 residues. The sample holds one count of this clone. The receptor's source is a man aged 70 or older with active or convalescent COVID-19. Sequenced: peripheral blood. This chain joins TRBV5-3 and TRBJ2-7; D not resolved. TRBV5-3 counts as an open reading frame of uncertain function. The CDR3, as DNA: TGTGCCAGAAGACTCGAGAAAGCCTACGAGCAGTACTTC. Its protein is CARRLEKAYEQYF.